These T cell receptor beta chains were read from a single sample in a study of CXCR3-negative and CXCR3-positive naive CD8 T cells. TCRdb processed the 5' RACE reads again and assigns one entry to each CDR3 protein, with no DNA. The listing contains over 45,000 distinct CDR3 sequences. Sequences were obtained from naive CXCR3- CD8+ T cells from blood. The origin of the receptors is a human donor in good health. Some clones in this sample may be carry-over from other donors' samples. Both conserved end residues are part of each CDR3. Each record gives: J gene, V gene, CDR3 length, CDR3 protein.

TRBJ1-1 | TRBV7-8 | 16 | CASSLPPGTANTEAFF
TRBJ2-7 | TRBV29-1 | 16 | CSVVLVGRGGTYEQYF
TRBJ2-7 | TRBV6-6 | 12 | CASTWTTYEQYF
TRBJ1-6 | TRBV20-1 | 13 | CSARIGPNSYLHF
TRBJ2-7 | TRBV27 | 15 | CAGSLRGTGGLEQYF
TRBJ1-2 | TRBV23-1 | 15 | CARVRQGDRRGGYTF
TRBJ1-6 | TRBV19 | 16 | CASSKPSIQGVSPLHF
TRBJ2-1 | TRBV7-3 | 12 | CASSGRVNEQFF
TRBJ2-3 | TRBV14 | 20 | CASSQDRRLAGGLYTDTQYF
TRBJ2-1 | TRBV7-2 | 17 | CASSLDSAGGPSDEQFF
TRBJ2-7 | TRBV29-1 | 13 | CSVIRSGSYEQYF
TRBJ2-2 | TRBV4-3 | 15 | CASSPQGGDTGELFF
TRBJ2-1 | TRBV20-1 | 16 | CSARTGSHLSYNEQFF
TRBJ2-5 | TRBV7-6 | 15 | CASSLGQRGGETQYF
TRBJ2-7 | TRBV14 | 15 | CASSQSTGIIYEQYF
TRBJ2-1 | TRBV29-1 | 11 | CSVDKGNEQFF
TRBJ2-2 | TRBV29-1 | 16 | CSVEVAAPANTGELFF
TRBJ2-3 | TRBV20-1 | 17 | CSARDTRAALSTDTQYF